What follows are 19 T cell receptor beta chains derived from one specimen sequenced in a study of cytomegalovirus exposure and HLA in healthy donors. This PCR relied on a set of 60 Vbeta primers and 13 Jbeta primers. Data came from immunoSEQ multiplex PCR; TCRdb stores just in-frame clones and leaves some out. Here the sample spans some 160,000 clones, over 60% being singletons. The sequenced material came from PBMCs. Every receptor here comes from a woman aged 40 to 50 in good health and CMV-seronegative.

This clone was counted between two and nine times. The chain uses TRBV18 and TRBJ1-1; D uncertain. CDR1 and CDR2 (germline): KGHSH, LQKENI. Trimming shortened V by 3 bases and J by 2 bases, and 7 bases separated the two germline ends. The CDR3 extends over 13 amino acids. The CDR3 sequence is CASSPTVNTEAFF. The DNA of the CDR3 is TGTGCCAGCTCACCTACAGTTAACACTGAAGCTTTCTTT. The complete variable domain, with remaining parts taken from reference TRBV18 and TRBJ1-1, reads NAGVMQNPRHLVRRRGQEARLRCSPMKGHSHVYWYRQLPEEGLKFMVYLQKENIIDESGMPKERFSAEFPKEGPSILRIQQVVRGDSAAYFCASSPTVNTEAFFGQGTRLTVV.

V gene TRBV27 combines with J gene TRBJ1-6; 8 bases align to TRBD1. Trimming removed 9 bases from V and 7 bases from J; junction bases left unmatched: 11. The CDR3 has 15 amino acids. Germline values: CDR1 MNHEY, CDR2 SMNVEV (reference sequence). CDR3 nucleotide sequence: TGTGCCAGTAGTACCGGACAGGGAGGCAATTCACCCCTCCACTTT. The encoded protein is CASSTGQGGNSPLHF.

The chain couples TRBV19 to TRBJ2-2; unclear D gene. V lost 1 base and J lost 6, with 9 bases in between. The CDR3 is 14 amino acids. The germline gives CDR1 LNHDA, CDR2 SQIVND (reference sequence). As DNA, the CDR3 is TGTGCCAGTAGTATAGGTCCAGAACCCGGGGAGCTGTTTTTT. This gives the protein CASSIGPEPGELFF. The full variable domain, in which reference TRBV19 and TRBJ2-2 provide the parts outside the CDR3, is DGGITQSPKYLFRKEGQNVTLSCEQNLNHDAMYWYRQDPGQGLRLIYYSQIVNDFQKGDIAEGYSVSREKKESFPLTVTSAQKNPTAFYLCASSIGPEPGELFFGEGSRLTVL.

The V call is TRBV7-3, the J call TRBJ2-2, with 7 bases matching TRBD2. Germline loops: CDR1 SGHTA, CDR2 FQGTGA. V shed 5 bases and J 1 base; nucleotides not matched to a gene: 10. This CDR3 is 17 amino acids long. The CDR3 reads CASSPLLVAGNTGELFF. The CDR3 DNA is TGTGCCAGCAGCCCCCTATTAGTAGCGGGGAACACCGGGGAGCTGTTTTTT.

This rearrangement joins TRBV19 to TRBJ1-5, with TRBD1 identical over 9 bases. After removal of 3 bases from V and 9 bases from J, the junction contained 15 bases not matched to a gene. CDR3 length: 17 residues. Germline V gives CDR1 LNHDA, CDR2 SQIVND (reference sequence). The CDR3 region has the DNA TGTGCCAGTAGTATGGTCCCGGGACAGGGTGGTGGTGGGCCCCAGCATTTT. Amino acids: CASSMVPGQGGGGPQHF.

The gene calls are TRBV27 and TRBJ1-1; D is uncertain. Trimming shortened V by 5 bases and J by 1 base, and 11 bases separated the two germline ends. The germline V gene has CDR1 MNHEY and CDR2 SMNVEV (reference sequence). CDR3 length: 14 residues. CDR3 amino acids: CASSPPGGNTEAFF. CDR3 bases: TGTGCCAGCAGTCCCCCCGGCGGGAACACTGAAGCTTTCTTT.

V gene TRBV9 combines with J gene TRBJ2-6; 7 bases line up with TRBD1. The CDR3 length is 15 residues. Trimming cost V 0 bases and J 3 bases; bases outside gene matches: 0. Per germline, CDR1 SGDLS and CDR2 YYNGEE. In DNA, the CDR3 is TGTGCCAGCAGCGTAGGACAGGGTGGGGCCAACGTCCTGACTTTC. Translated: CASSVGQGGANVLTF.

The chain links TRBV9 to TRBJ1-2; TRBD1 matches 7 bases. The CDR3 has 15 amino acids. The V segment lost 3 bases and the J segment 0 bases; nucleotides outside the gene matches: 5. Germline V gene lookup returns CDR1 SGDLS and CDR2 YYNGEE. CDR3 bases: TGTGCCAGCAGCGAAGGACAGGATCCTAACTATGGCTACACCTTC. It codes for CASSEGQDPNYGYTF.

This clone was observed a handful of times. This sequence joins TRBV6-5 and TRBJ1-1; possible D gene TRBD1, 6 bases. With 2 bases removed from V and 1 base from J, the gap between germline ends came to 8 bases. This CDR3 has 14 amino acids. Germline loops: CDR1 MNHEY, CDR2 SVGAGI. This chain's CDR3 is CASSYEQGNTEAFF. The DNA of the CDR3 is TGTGCCAGCAGTTACGAACAGGGGAACACTGAAGCTTTCTTT.

A few counts support this clone. The rearrangement uses TRBV6-1 and TRBJ2-2, with 8 nucleotides matching TRBD1. CDR1 MNHNS and CDR2 SASEGT come from the germline V gene. V was pared by 2 bases and J by 4 bases, with 3 bases of the junction left unmatched. This CDR3 region has 15 residues. For the CDR3, the DNA is TGTGCCAGCAGTGAACGCACAGGGGGCACCGGGGAGCTGTTTTTT. Protein sequence: CASSERTGGTGELFF.

A single count supports this clone. The chain links TRBV6-1 to TRBJ1-5; 8 nucleotides agree with TRBD1. The CDR3 sequence is 13 residues long. With 7 bases clipped from V and 10 bases from J, the junction kept 9 bases outside the gene matches. In germline, CDR1 is MNHNS, CDR2 SASEGT. CDR3 protein: CASTTDRADPQHF. Here the CDR3 DNA reads TGTGCCAGCACCACGGACAGGGCCGACCCCCAGCATTTT.

The rearrangement joins TRBV19 to TRBJ2-3, with a tentative D call TRBD2 (6 bases). Germline lookup yields CDR1 LNHDA and CDR2 SQIVND (reference sequence). Trimming pared 6 bases from V and 0 bases from J, leaving 13 bases between. The CDR3 has 15 residues. In nucleotides, the CDR3 is TGTGCCAGTAGGCCCCTAGCGCGGAGCACAGATACGCAGTATTTT. Translated, it gives CASRPLARSTDTQYF. The whole variable domain, remainder taken from reference TRBV19 and TRBJ2-3, is DGGITQSPKYLFRKEGQNVTLSCEQNLNHDAMYWYRQDPGQGLRLIYYSQIVNDFQKGDIAEGYSVSREKKESFPLTVTSAQKNPTAFYLCASRPLARSTDTQYFGPGTRLTVL.

This clone is a singleton in its sample. CDR3 in amino acids: CASSRKGAIEGSHEQYF. CDR3 nucleotide sequence: TGTGCCAGCAGCCGTAAGGGGGCAATCGAGGGATCGCACGAGCAGTACTTC. The V call is TRBV9, the J call TRBJ2-7; 7 bases agree with TRBD1. Germline V gives CDR1 SGDLS, CDR2 YYNGEE. V shed 4 bases and J 5 bases; nucleotides not matched to a gene: 18. CDR3 size: 17 residues.

V gene TRBV10-2 combines with J gene TRBJ2-1; 8 bases map to TRBD2. The V gene's germline CDR1 is WSHSY and CDR2 SAAADI. V trimming: 7 bases; J trimming: 8 bases; junction bases outside the gene matches: 13. CDR3 size: 15 residues. The CDR3 here is CASTGGRGDEHEQFF. The CDR3 region has the DNA TGCGCCAGCACCGGGGGGCGGGGGGACGAGCATGAGCAGTTCTTC.

The rearrangement links TRBV9 to TRBJ1-3; maybe TRBD1 (5 bases). This CDR3 has 16 residues. Germline CDR1 reads SGDLS; CDR2 reads YYNGEE. V lost 0 bases and J lost 0, with 10 bases in between. CDR3 sequence: CASSVAGGLSGNTIYF. The CDR3 region has the DNA TGTGCCAGCAGCGTAGCGGGGGGACTCTCTGGAAACACCATATATTTT.

There are a few counts of this clone. V and J are TRBV4-2 and TRBJ2-7; 10 bases line up with TRBD1. Trimming at V came to 6 bases and at J to 3 bases, leaving 8 bases not matched to a gene. The germline V gene encodes CDR1 LGHNA and CDR2 YNFKEQ. This CDR3 comprises 15 residues. CDR3 amino acids: CASSLERTGGYEQYF. DNA of the CDR3: TGTGCCAGCAGTCTAGAGAGGACAGGGGGCTACGAGCAGTACTTC.

This chain joins TRBV2 and TRBJ2-7; 7 nucleotides agree with TRBD2. In germline, CDR1 is SNHLY, CDR2 FYNNEI. CDR3 length equals 14 residues. Trimming removed 3 bases from V and 3 bases from J; junction bases left unmatched: 5. CDR3 loop: CASSDWPGGYEQYF. The DNA for the CDR3 is TGTGCCAGCAGTGACTGGCCGGGGGGCTACGAGCAGTACTTC.

The chain recombines TRBV6-6 with TRBJ2-7; TRBD2 matches 7 bases. The germline V gene has CDR1 MNHNY and CDR2 SVGAGI (reference sequence). There are 16 residues in the CDR3. V was clipped by 4 bases and J by 3 bases; unmatched bases: 12. The CDR3 region is CASSLGRDLTIYEQYF. The CDR3 DNA reads TGTGCCAGCAGTTTGGGGAGGGACCTGACCATCTACGAGCAGTACTTC.

The chain employs TRBV2 and TRBJ2-4; TRBD2 might be the D (6 bases). Germline assignment: CDR1 SNHLY and CDR2 FYNNEI. This CDR3 is 14 amino acids long. V shed 5 bases and J shed 3 bases, with 11 bases lying between them. The CDR3 DNA is TGTGCCAGCAGTCCGACCGGGAGCAAAAACATTCAGTACTTC. This encodes CASSPTGSKNIQYF.